One sample yielded the 19 T cell receptor beta chains listed below, sequenced in a study of blood T cell repertoires in COVID-19. The protocol was immunoSEQ multiplex PCR, while the TCRdb copy is restricted to in-frame clones and leaves out a portion. Of over 80,000 clones in the sample, about 89% are singletons; the top ten hold approximately 9.3%. Input material: peripheral blood. The origin of the receptors is a man aged 45-65 years with acute or convalescent COVID-19.

This rearrangement joins TRBV1 to TRBJ1-4; no DNA check was done on the table's D call, TRBD1. TRBV1 is reported as a pseudogene. The CDR3 runs to 19 residues. The CDR3 nucleotides read TGCACCAGCAGCCAAACCCGTAGACAGGGAGGTCAGGCTAATGAAAAACTGTTTTTT. It yields the protein CTSSQTRRQGGQANEKLFF.

The chain employs TRBV18 and TRBJ1-5; 7 nucleotides line up with TRBD1. The V gene's germline CDR1 is KGHSH and CDR2 LQKENI. The V segment lost 4 bases and the J segment 2 bases; nucleotides outside the gene matches: 5. The CDR3 contains 15 residues. The CDR3 protein is CASSLTGEGNQPQHF. In DNA, the CDR3 is TGTGCCAGCTCACTTACAGGGGAGGGCAATCAGCCCCAGCATTTT.

V usage is TRBV11-1 and J usage is TRBJ2-7; TRBD2 matches at 12 bases. Germline values: CDR1 SGHAT, CDR2 FQDESV (reference sequence). The CDR3 is 15 residues long. V lost 4 bases and J lost 2; bases outside the gene matches: 3. The CDR3 bases are TGTGCCAGCAGCTCAACTAGCGGGGGGCCCTACGAGCAGTACTTC. As protein: CASSSTSGGPYEQYF.

V is TRBV15 and J is TRBJ2-5, with D possibly being TRBD1 (6 bases). From germline, CDR1 is LNHNV and CDR2 YYDKDF (reference sequence). The CDR3 contains 15 residues. The V end was cut by 1 base, the J end by 2 bases, with 11 bases between. The CDR3 DNA reads TGTGCCACCAGCAGAGCAACTAGGGGGCAAGAGACCCAGTACTTC. Residues: CATSRATRGQETQYF.

This chain joins TRBV7-6 and TRBJ2-1; 11 bases fit TRBD2. With V trimmed by 1 base and J by 6 bases, 17 bases remained unmatched. This CDR3 spans 20 amino acids. Germline assignment: CDR1 SGHVS and CDR2 FNYEAQ. The CDR3 loop reads CASSLDYGLAGGRPGNEQFF. The CDR3 DNA follows: TGTGCCAGCAGCTTAGATTACGGGCTAGCGGGGGGCCGTCCCGGCAATGAGCAGTTCTTC.

This clone was seen a few times. The chain has TRBV9 and TRBJ1-5; D possibly corresponds to TRBD1 (5 bases). This CDR3 has 17 residues. V lost 3 bases and J 1 base, leaving 17 bases between the germline ends. The germline CDR1 and CDR2 sequences are SGDLS and YYNGEE. The CDR3 region is CASSAGTGGGSNQPQHF. The CDR3 bases are TGTGCCAGCAGCGCCGGGACTGGCGGGGGGAGCAATCAGCCCCAGCATTTT.

This clone showed up just a few times. This chain joins TRBV29-1 and TRBJ2-5; weak D call: TRBD1 (6 bases). CDR3 length equals 13 residues. CDR1 SQVTM and CDR2 ANQGSEA come from the germline V gene. Trimming took 7 bases from V and 3 from J, leaving 15 bases between them. The CDR3 here is CSAETGQEETQYF. In DNA form, the CDR3 reads TGCAGCGCAGAGACGGGACAAGAAGAGACCCAGTACTTC.

A few counts support this clone. V usage is TRBV28 and J usage is TRBJ2-7; D not resolved. Germline V lookup: CDR1 MDHEN, CDR2 SYDVKM. CDR3 length: 12 amino acids. Trimming took 2 bases from V and 7 from J, leaving 9 bases between them. The CDR3 here is CASSLEMREQYF. The CDR3 DNA follows: TGTGCCAGCAGTTTAGAAATGAGGGAGCAGTACTTC.

This chain joins TRBV19 and TRBJ1-1; D uncertain. The V and J ends lost 8 bases and 7 bases respectively, with 11 bases between them. The CDR3 length is 11 residues. The germline V gene encodes CDR1 LNHDA and CDR2 SQIVND (reference sequence). The CDR3 DNA follows: TGTGCCAGTCGGAGGGCTAATGAAGCTTTCTTT. It translates to CASRRANEAFF. The full variable domain, with the rest looked up from reference TRBV19 and TRBJ1-1, is DGGITQSPKYLFRKEGQNVTLSCEQNLNHDAMYWYRQDPGQGLRLIYYSQIVNDFQKGDIAEGYSVSREKKESFPLTVTSAQKNPTAFYLCASRRANEAFFGQGTRLTVV.

The V gene is TRBV4-1, the J gene TRBJ2-3; no reliable D call. Trimming took 2 bases from V and 8 from J, leaving 14 bases between them. The CDR3 runs to 14 residues. Germline loops: CDR1 MGHRA, CDR2 YSYEKL. CDR3 DNA sequence: TGCGCCAGCAGCCAAACGGGTCGGCTAGTTACGCAGTATTTT. It specifies CASSQTGRLVTQYF.

The V and J genes are TRBV28 and TRBJ1-3, with TRBD1 identical over 10 bases. The CDR3 consists of 16 residues. Per the germline V gene, CDR1 is MDHEN and CDR2 is SYDVKM. The trim removed 5 bases at V and 4 bases at J, leaving 8 bases unmatched. CDR3 protein: CASSSWGQGIGNTIYF. The CDR3 nucleotides are TGTGCCAGCAGTAGCTGGGGACAGGGGATCGGAAACACCATATATTTT.

The V gene is TRBV7-8, the J gene TRBJ1-6; 11 bases are shared with TRBD1. V lost 2 bases, J lost 7 bases, and 4 bases stayed unmatched. The CDR3 extends over 16 amino acids. The germline CDR1 and CDR2 sequences are SGHVS and FQNEAQ. The CDR3 spells CASSLIGTGGNSPLHF. The CDR3 DNA reads as TGTGCCAGCAGCTTAATTGGGACAGGGGGAAATTCACCCCTCCACTTT.

The chain joins TRBV4-1 to TRBJ2-1, with 7 bases identical to TRBD1. The CDR3 spans 16 residues. V gave up 4 bases and J gave up 5 bases; unmatched junction bases: 11. Germline CDR1 MGHRA, CDR2 YSYEKL. Written as DNA, the CDR3 is TGCGCCAGCAGCCGCTTCAGACAGGGAGAAGACAATGAGCAGTTCTTC. This encodes CASSRFRQGEDNEQFF.

This chain uses TRBV6-1 with TRBJ2-2; a possible D gene is TRBD2 (6 bases). With 1 base removed from V and 7 bases from J, the gap between germline ends came to 16 bases. The germline gives CDR1 MNHNS, CDR2 SASEGT. The CDR3 is 16 amino acids. CDR3 in amino acids: CASSEGVRPRGGELFF. CDR3 nucleotides: TGTGCCAGCAGTGAAGGGGTACGTCCGCGGGGCGGGGAGCTGTTTTTT.

V is TRBV2 and J is TRBJ1-6, with D perhaps matching TRBD1 (5 bases). The germline V and J ends were trimmed by 4 bases and 2 bases, with 9 bases remaining between them. Germline lookup yields CDR1 SNHLY and CDR2 FYNNEI. The CDR3 is made up of 15 amino acids. The CDR3 DNA reads as TGTGCCAGCAGTGTCGACAGAGCCTATAATTCACCCCTCCACTTT. This gives the protein CASSVDRAYNSPLHF. The whole variable domain, remainder taken from reference TRBV2 and TRBJ1-6, is EPEVTQTPSHQVTQMGQEVILRCVPISNHLYFYWYRQILGQKVEFLVSFYNNEISEKSEIFDDQFSVERPDGSNFTLKIRSTKLEDSAMYFCASSVDRAYNSPLHFGNGTRLTVT.

This clone was seen just once. The genes are TRBV6-6 and TRBJ1-1, with D perhaps matching TRBD1 (6 bases). The ends were cut back, 6 bases at V and 1 base at J, with 12 bases in the middle. Germline values: CDR1 MNHNY, CDR2 SVGAGI (reference sequence). CDR3 length: 14 residues. The CDR3 region is CASRGGQPNTEAFF. CDR3 DNA sequence: TGTGCCAGCAGAGGCGGACAGCCGAACACTGAAGCTTTCTTT.

The chain carries TRBV10-3 and TRBJ2-3, with D possibly TRBD2 on 6 matching bases. The CDR3 consists of 14 residues. Germline V lookup: CDR1 ENHRY, CDR2 SYGVKD. V lost 6 bases to trimming and J lost 0 bases, with 10 bases between them. In DNA form, the CDR3 reads TGTGCCATCAGCGGGGGACTTAGCACAGATACGCAGTATTTT. It translates to CAISGGLSTDTQYF.

The chain links TRBV9 to TRBJ2-5; TRBD1 matches 10 bases. This CDR3 spans 15 amino acids. Trimming at V came to 2 bases and at J to 4 bases, leaving 5 bases not matched to a gene. Germline V lookup: CDR1 SGDLS, CDR2 YYNGEE. This chain's CDR3 is CASSVDRGPPETQYF. The CDR3 DNA follows: TGTGCCAGCAGCGTCGACAGGGGGCCCCCAGAGACCCAGTACTTC. The whole variable domain, filled in from reference TRBV9 and TRBJ2-5, reads DSGVTQTPKHLITATGQRVTLRCSPRSGDLSVYWYQQSLDQGLQFLIQYYNGEERAKGNILERFSAQQFPDLHSELNLSSLELGDSALYFCASSVDRGPPETQYFGPGTRLLVL.

This chain links TRBV2 with TRBJ2-6; 7 nucleotides agree with TRBD1. Trimming cost V 6 bases and J 5 bases; bases outside gene matches: 16. Germline V lookup: CDR1 SNHLY, CDR2 FYNNEI. The CDR3 runs 18 residues. The DNA of the CDR3 is TGTGCCAGCAGAGAGTCGGGACAGCTCTATCCCTGGGCCAACGTCCTGACTTTC. Amino acid sequence: CASRESGQLYPWANVLTF.